A single sample is the source of the 26 T cell receptor beta chains below, sequenced in a study of response to subunit inactivated influenza vaccine. TCRdb processed the RT-PCR reads anew with MiXCR; each CDR3 protein has one entry. This table holds 400,000 to 550,000 distinct CDR3 sequences, roughly 27% found once. The material sequenced was CD4+ T cells sorted from PBMCs, taken about 5 days after vaccination. The source of these receptors is a man between 45 and 60 years old who received an inactivated influenza vaccine.

This clonotype came up a few times. The V call is TRBV12-3 or TRBV12-4, the J call TRBJ1-1, with D possibly TRBD1 on 6 matching bases. Trimming took 1 base from V and 11 from J, leaving 14 bases between them. The CDR3 totals 13 residues. CDR3: CASSLDSAGEAFF. As DNA, the CDR3 is TGTGCCAGCAGTTTAGATAGTGCAGGGGAGGCTTTCTTT.

This chain links TRBV18 with TRBJ2-5; D not certain. Germline CDR1 KGHSH, CDR2 LQKENI. The CDR3 is made up of 14 amino acids. The V end lost 0 bases, the J end lost 1 base, and 6 bases lay between the germline ends. This CDR3 reads CASSPPNLQETQYF. The CDR3 DNA reads TGTGCCAGCTCACCACCTAACCTCCAAGAGACCCAGTACTTC.

J is TRBJ2-2 and V is TRBV12-3 or TRBV12-4, with 10 bases lining up with TRBD1. V gave up 5 bases and J gave up 0 bases; unmatched junction bases: 6. This CDR3 spans 17 amino acids. The CDR3 protein is CASSPRTGGANTGELFF. The DNA for the CDR3 is TGTGCCAGCAGTCCTCGGACAGGGGGAGCGAACACCGGGGAGCTGTTTTTT.

This sequence joins TRBV12-3 or TRBV12-4 and TRBJ2-5; the D call may be TRBD1 or TRBD2 (5 bases each). With 3 bases removed from V and 2 bases from J, the gap between germline ends came to 13 bases. The CDR3 is 15 amino acids. As DNA, the CDR3 is TGTGCCAGCAGTTTGGACGGAGAGGGGCAAGAGACCCAGTACTTC. This translates into CASSLDGEGQETQYF.

The chain uses TRBV12-3 or TRBV12-4 and TRBJ2-1; D gene ambiguous. Trimming pared 3 bases from V and 5 bases from J, leaving 8 bases between. CDR3 length equals 13 residues. The chain's CDR3 is CASSFTANNEQFF. The CDR3 nucleotides read TGTGCCAGCAGTTTTACGGCGAACAATGAGCAGTTCTTC.

This clonotype showed up just a few times. This chain uses TRBV30 with TRBJ2-2, with D uncertain. The CDR3 length is 17 residues. The germline V and J ends were trimmed by 2 bases and 0 bases, with 16 bases remaining between them. The germline V gene encodes CDR1 GTSNPN and CDR2 SVGIG (reference sequence). This CDR3 reads CAWSYLAGRSNTGELFF. Here the CDR3 DNA reads TGTGCCTGGAGTTACCTCGCCGGGCGGTCGAACACCGGGGAGCTGTTTTTT.

A few counts support this clonotype. The rearrangement joins TRBV20-1 to TRBJ2-1, with 7 bases aligning to TRBD1. Trimming removed 5 bases from V and 5 bases from J; junction bases left unmatched: 3. The CDR3 has 12 residues. The germline V gene encodes CDR1 DFQATT and CDR2 SNEGSKA (reference sequence). CDR3 nucleotides: TGCAGTGCTTACAGGGGCCACAATGAGCAGTTCTTC. Translation: CSAYRGHNEQFF.

A few counts support this clonotype. The chain joins TRBV28 to TRBJ1-3; D ambiguous. Trimming shortened V by 4 bases and J by 2 bases, and 15 bases separated the two germline ends. Germline V gene data show CDR1 as MDHEN and CDR2 as SYDVKM. There are 16 residues in the CDR3. The CDR3 is CASSSRGSNTGNTIYF. In nucleotides, the CDR3 is TGTGCCAGCAGTTCTCGTGGGTCAAATACTGGAAACACCATATATTTT.

This chain connects TRBV7-2 to TRBJ2-5; the match to TRBD2 covers 12 bases. Germline V gene sequence: CDR1 SGHTA, CDR2 FQGNSA. The CDR3 consists of 16 residues. J was trimmed by 2 bases and V by 2 bases; bases with no gene match: 3. The CDR3 coding sequence is TGTGCCAGCAGCTTAACTAGCGGGGGGACTCAAGAGACCCAGTACTTC. Encoded protein: CASSLTSGGTQETQYF.

V usage is TRBV29-1 and J usage is TRBJ2-1; 9 nucleotides align to TRBD2. CDR1 is SQVTM, CDR2 ANQGSEA, per germline. This CDR3 has 13 residues. The junction had 5 bases not matched to a gene; V was cut back by 3 bases and J by 8 bases. This CDR3 reads CSVDVAGAHEQFF. In DNA, the CDR3 is TGCAGCGTTGATGTAGCGGGAGCTCATGAGCAGTTCTTC.

This clonotype has only a few counts. The chain is built from TRBV5-1 and TRBJ2-7, with D possibly TRBD1 on 6 matching bases. The CDR3 covers 12 residues. The germline V gene has CDR1 SGHRS and CDR2 YFSETQ. Trimming stripped 7 bases from V and 3 bases from J, with 11 bases between. CDR3 DNA: TGCGCCAGCGGGACAAGAGGCTACGAGCAGTACTTC. Its protein product is CASGTRGYEQYF.

This clonotype was seen a handful of times. The chain employs TRBV5-1 and TRBJ2-7; TRBD2 aligns across 12 bases. With V trimmed by 0 bases and J by 3 bases, 10 bases remained unmatched. Germline CDR1 reads SGHRS; CDR2 reads YFSETQ. The CDR3 has 18 amino acids. The CDR3 loop is CASSLALAGGLDFYEQYF. The DNA for the CDR3 is TGCGCCAGCAGCTTGGCGCTAGCGGGAGGGCTCGACTTCTACGAGCAGTACTTC.

The CDR3 DNA sequence: TGCAGTGCTACGCAACAGGGATTATTGGAGACCCAGTACTTC. Its translation: CSATQQGLLETQYF. This rearrangement joins TRBV20-1 to TRBJ2-5, with D possibly matching TRBD1 (6 bases). CDR1 and CDR2 from the germline V gene are DFQATT and SNEGSKA (reference sequence). The V and J ends lost 4 bases and 5 bases respectively, with 17 bases between them. The CDR3 has 14 amino acids.

This clonotype was observed a few times. This sequence joins TRBV28 and TRBJ1-5; 8 bases agree with TRBD1. The CDR3 extends over 14 amino acids. The junction had 7 bases not matched to a gene; V was cut back by 6 bases and J by 6 bases. The germline V gene has CDR1 MDHEN and CDR2 SYDVKM. The CDR3 DNA reads TGTGCCAGCAGCGTAGGACAGGGCACTCAGCCCCAGCATTTT. As protein: CASSVGQGTQPQHF.

In its sample, this clonotype was seen once. The V and J genes are TRBV20-1 and TRBJ2-7; 14 positions match TRBD2. The V segment lost 0 bases and the J segment 2 bases; nucleotides outside the gene matches: 0. Germline V gene data show CDR1 as DFQATT and CDR2 as SNEGSKA (reference sequence). CDR3 length: 15 residues. The CDR3 DNA sequence: TGCAGTGCTAGAGAGACTAGCGGGGGGGCCTACGAGCAGTACTTC. This translates into CSARETSGGAYEQYF.

The genes are TRBV7-2 and TRBJ1-2, with 7 bases identical to TRBD1. The CDR3 loop spans 14 amino acids. V dropped 4 bases and J dropped 8; count of bases not matched to a gene: 10. Germline V gene data show CDR1 as SGHTA and CDR2 as FQGNSA. The chain's CDR3 is CASSSELQGNGYTF. In DNA form, the CDR3 reads TGTGCCAGCAGCTCCGAACTACAGGGGAACGGCTACACCTTC.

A few counts support this clonotype. The chain is built from TRBV20-1 and TRBJ2-1, with D perhaps matching TRBD1 (6 bases). The CDR3 totals 13 residues. The germline CDR1 and CDR2 sequences are DFQATT and SNEGSKA (reference sequence). V lost 8 bases to trimming and J lost 6 bases, with 17 bases between them. CDR3 sequence (DNA): TGCAGTTTCTCCACAGGGAGTGTCAATGAGCAGTTCTTC. This gives the protein CSFSTGSVNEQFF.

This chain links TRBV6-2 or TRBV6-3 with TRBJ1-5; a possible D gene is TRBD1 (6 bases). The germline gives CDR1 MNHEY, CDR2 SVGEGT. V was pared by 1 base and J by 7 bases, with 11 bases between. The CDR3 contains 14 residues. The CDR3 DNA reads TGTGCCAGCAGTTACTACAGGGAAGGCCAGCCCCAGCATTTT. Amino acid sequence: CASSYYREGQPQHF.

The chain recombines TRBV20-1 with TRBJ2-1, with 10 bases lining up with TRBD2. The junction had 5 bases not matched to a gene; V was cut back by 6 bases and J by 3 bases. The CDR3 covers 14 residues. The V gene's germline CDR1 is DFQATT and CDR2 SNEGSKA (reference sequence). The CDR3 sequence: CSAHGLADYNEQFF. CDR3 coding DNA: TGCAGTGCACATGGACTAGCGGACTACAATGAGCAGTTCTTC.

This clonotype was seen a handful of times. The chain joins TRBV7-9 to TRBJ2-1, with TRBD1 identical over 7 bases. The CDR3 contains 13 residues. The J segment lost 8 bases and the V segment lost 5 bases, leaving 6 bases of the junction unmatched. In germline, CDR1 is SEHNR, CDR2 FQNEAQ (reference sequence). CDR3 amino acids: CASSPQQGHEQFF. CDR3 nucleotides: TGTGCCAGCAGCCCACAACAGGGGCATGAGCAGTTCTTC.

This clonotype has more than one count but fewer than ten. CDR3 in amino acids: CASSFSSGLYEQYF. CDR3 coding DNA: TGTGCCAGCAGTTTTTCTAGCGGATTATACGAGCAGTACTTC. The chain couples TRBV28 to TRBJ2-7; 7 bases map to TRBD2. Germline V lookup: CDR1 MDHEN, CDR2 SYDVKM. V lost 3 bases and J lost 4; bases outside the gene matches: 6. This CDR3 region has 14 residues.

The chain combines TRBV12-3 or TRBV12-4 with TRBJ1-2; D is unresolved. CDR3 length equals 14 residues. V was clipped by 4 bases and J by 6 bases, with 15 bases between them. The CDR3 reads CASSSAVGFNGYTF. The CDR3, as DNA: TGTGCCAGCAGTTCCGCCGTGGGTTTCAATGGCTACACCTTC.

This rearrangement joins TRBV28 to TRBJ2-7; either TRBD1 or TRBD2 may fit D (5 bases each). The CDR3 contains 12 residues. Per the germline V gene, CDR1 is MDHEN and CDR2 is SYDVKM. V dropped 5 bases and J dropped 8 bases, with 13 bases sitting between them. The CDR3 DNA is TGTGCCAGCAGTGGGGTGAGGGGACAGCAGTACTTC. It encodes CASSGVRGQQYF.

The chain recombines TRBV20-1 with TRBJ2-1; the D is unclear. The ends were cut back, 0 bases at V and 2 bases at J, with 17 bases in the middle. The germline V gene has CDR1 DFQATT and CDR2 SNEGSKA (reference sequence). The CDR3 is 17 residues long. The CDR3 here is CSARDFRKASTYNEQFF. The CDR3 nucleotides are TGCAGTGCTAGAGATTTTCGGAAGGCCTCAACCTACAATGAGCAGTTCTTC.

The chain couples TRBV12-3 or TRBV12-4 to TRBJ2-7; the match to TRBD1 covers 7 bases. The CDR3 covers 14 residues. Trimming removed 1 base from V and 7 bases from J; junction bases left unmatched: 7. In DNA form, the CDR3 reads TGTGCCAGCAGTTTAGGCCCTCGACAGGGAGAGCAGTACTTC. Its translation is CASSLGPRQGEQYF.

This chain links TRBV4-2 with TRBJ2-1; D ambiguous. The CDR3 covers 16 residues. In germline, CDR1 is LGHNA, CDR2 YNFKEQ. V was trimmed by 1 base and J by 0 bases, leaving 10 bases between them. The CDR3 bases are TGTGCCAGCAGCCAAGGCTCGTCTAGCTCCTACAATGAGCAGTTCTTC. Translation gives CASSQGSSSSYNEQFF.